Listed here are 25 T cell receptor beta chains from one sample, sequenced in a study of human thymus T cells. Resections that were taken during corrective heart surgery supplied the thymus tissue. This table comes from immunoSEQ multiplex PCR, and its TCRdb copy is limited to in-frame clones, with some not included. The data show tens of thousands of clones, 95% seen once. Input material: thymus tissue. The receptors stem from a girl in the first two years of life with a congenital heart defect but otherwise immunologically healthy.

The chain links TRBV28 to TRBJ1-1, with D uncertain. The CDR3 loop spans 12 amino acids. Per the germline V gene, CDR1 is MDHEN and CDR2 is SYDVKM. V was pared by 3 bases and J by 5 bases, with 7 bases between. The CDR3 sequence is CASSFRRTEAFF. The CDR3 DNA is TGTGCCAGCAGTTTTAGAAGGACTGAAGCTTTCTTT.

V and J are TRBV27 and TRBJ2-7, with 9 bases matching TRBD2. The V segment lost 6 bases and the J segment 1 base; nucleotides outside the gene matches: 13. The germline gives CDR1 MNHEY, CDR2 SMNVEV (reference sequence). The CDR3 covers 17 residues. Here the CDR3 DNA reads TGTGCCAGCAGCCCCGGTGGTAGCGGGAGAATGTCCTACGAGCAGTACTTC. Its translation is CASSPGGSGRMSYEQYF.

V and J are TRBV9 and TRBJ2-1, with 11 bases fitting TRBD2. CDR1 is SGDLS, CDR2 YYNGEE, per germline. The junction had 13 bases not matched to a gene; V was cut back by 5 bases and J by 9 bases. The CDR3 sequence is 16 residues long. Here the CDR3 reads CASRPILLAGEGEQFF. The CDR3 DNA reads TGTGCCAGCAGACCGATCCTACTAGCGGGAGAAGGTGAGCAGTTCTTC.

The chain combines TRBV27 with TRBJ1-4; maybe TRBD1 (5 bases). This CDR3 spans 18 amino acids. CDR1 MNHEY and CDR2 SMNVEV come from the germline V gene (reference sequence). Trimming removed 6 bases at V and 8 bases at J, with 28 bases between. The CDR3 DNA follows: TGTGCCAGCAGGCCAAACCTCTCCCTAGGGGTAAGGGAGGAAAAACTGTTTTTT. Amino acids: CASRPNLSLGVREEKLFF.

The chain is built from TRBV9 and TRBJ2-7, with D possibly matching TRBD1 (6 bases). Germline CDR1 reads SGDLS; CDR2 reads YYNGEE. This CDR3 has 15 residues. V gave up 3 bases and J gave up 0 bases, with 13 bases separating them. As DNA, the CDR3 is TGTGCCAGCAGCGCGACAGGCCATTCCTCCTACGAGCAGTACTTC. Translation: CASSATGHSSYEQYF.

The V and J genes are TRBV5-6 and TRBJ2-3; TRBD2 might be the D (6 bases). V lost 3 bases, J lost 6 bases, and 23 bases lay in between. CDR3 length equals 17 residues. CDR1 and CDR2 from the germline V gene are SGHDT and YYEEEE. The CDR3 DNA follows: TGTGCCAGCAGCTGGCCCCTAGCGAGGCGGGATCGGGATACGCAGTATTTT. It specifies CASSWPLARRDRDTQYF.

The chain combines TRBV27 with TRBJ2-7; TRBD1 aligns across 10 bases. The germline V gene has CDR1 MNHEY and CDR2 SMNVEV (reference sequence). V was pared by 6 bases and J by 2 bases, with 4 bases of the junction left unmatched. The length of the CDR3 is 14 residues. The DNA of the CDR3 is TGTGCCAGCAGCGGGGACAGGGGCCCCTACGAGCAGTACTTC. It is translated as CASSGDRGPYEQYF.

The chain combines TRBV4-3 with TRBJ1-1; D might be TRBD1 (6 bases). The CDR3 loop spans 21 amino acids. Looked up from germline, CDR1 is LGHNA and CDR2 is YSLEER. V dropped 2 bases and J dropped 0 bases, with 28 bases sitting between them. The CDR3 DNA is TGCGCCAGCAGCCAATCGCGACAGTATCTACAGGGTATTCGAATGAACACTGAAGCTTTCTTT. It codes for CASSQSRQYLQGIRMNTEAFF.

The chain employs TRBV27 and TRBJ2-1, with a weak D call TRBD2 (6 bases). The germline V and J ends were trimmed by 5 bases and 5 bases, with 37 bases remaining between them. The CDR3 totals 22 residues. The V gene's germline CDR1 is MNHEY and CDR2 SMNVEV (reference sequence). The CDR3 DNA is TGTGCCAGCAGTAAAACCCCCTTCGGAGGGAGAGGACGTGCGCGGTACCACAATGAGCAGTTCTTC. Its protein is CASSKTPFGGRGRARYHNEQFF.

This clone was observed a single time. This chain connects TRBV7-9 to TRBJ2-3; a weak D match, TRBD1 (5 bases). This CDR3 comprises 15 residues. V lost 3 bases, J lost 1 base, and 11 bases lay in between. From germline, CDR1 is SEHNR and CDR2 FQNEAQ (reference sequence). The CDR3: CASSLGLLCTDTQYF. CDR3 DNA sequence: TGTGCCAGCAGCTTGGGGCTCCTTTGCACAGATACGCAGTATTTT.

CDR3 loop: CASSLKPWFGFVGLDPYEQYF. CDR3 coding DNA: TGTGCCAGCAGTCTCAAACCCTGGTTTGGTTTCGTCGGGTTAGACCCCTACGAGCAGTACTTC. V and J are TRBV28 and TRBJ2-7; no clear D gene. This CDR3 has 21 residues. With 5 bases removed from V and 2 bases from J, the gap between germline ends came to 34 bases. Germline CDR1 is MDHEN and CDR2 is SYDVKM.

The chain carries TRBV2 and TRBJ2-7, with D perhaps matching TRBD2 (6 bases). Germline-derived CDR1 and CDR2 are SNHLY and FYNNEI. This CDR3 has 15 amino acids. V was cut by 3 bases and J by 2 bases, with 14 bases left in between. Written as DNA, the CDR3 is TGTGCCAGCAGTGAGGCGGGACCGCTAACCTACGAGCAGTACTTC. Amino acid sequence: CASSEAGPLTYEQYF.

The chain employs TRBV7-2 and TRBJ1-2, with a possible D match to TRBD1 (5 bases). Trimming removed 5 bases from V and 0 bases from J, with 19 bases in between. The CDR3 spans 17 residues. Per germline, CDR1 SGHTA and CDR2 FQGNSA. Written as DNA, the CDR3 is TGTGCCAGCAGCGCCCCTTCCCGGGACGGCTCTAACTATGGCTACACCTTC. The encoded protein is CASSAPSRDGSNYGYTF.

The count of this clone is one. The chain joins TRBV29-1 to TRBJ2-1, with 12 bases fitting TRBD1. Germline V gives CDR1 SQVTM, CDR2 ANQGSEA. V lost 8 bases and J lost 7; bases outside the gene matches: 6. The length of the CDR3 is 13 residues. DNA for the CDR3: TGCAGCACGGGACAGGGGGCGGAAAATGAGCAGTTCTTC. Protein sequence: CSTGQGAENEQFF.

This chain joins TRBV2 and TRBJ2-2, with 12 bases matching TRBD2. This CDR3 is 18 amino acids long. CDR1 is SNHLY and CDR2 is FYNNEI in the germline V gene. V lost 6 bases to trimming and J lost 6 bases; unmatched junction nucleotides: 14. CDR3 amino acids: CASSEMTSGRARPGELFF. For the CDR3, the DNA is TGTGCCAGCAGCGAAATGACTAGCGGGAGAGCGCGGCCCGGGGAGCTGTTTTTT.

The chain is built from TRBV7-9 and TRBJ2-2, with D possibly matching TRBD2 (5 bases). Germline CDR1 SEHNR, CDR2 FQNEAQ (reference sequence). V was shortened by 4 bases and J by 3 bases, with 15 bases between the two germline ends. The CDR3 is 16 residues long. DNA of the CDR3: TGTGCCAGCAGCTCACGGGTGGGAGTCCACACCGGGGAGCTGTTTTTT. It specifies CASSSRVGVHTGELFF.

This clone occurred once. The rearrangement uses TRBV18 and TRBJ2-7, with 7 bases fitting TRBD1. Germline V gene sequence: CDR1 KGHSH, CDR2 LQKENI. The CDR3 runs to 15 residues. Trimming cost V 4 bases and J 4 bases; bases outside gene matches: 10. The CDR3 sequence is CASSQYFRDSYEQYF. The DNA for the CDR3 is TGTGCCAGCTCACAATATTTCCGGGACAGTTACGAGCAGTACTTC.

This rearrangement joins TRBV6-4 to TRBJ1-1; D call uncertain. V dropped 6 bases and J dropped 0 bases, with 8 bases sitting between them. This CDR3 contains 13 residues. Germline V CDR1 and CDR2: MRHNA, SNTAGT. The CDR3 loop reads CASRGSLNTEAFF. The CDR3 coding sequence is TGTGCCAGCAGAGGGAGCTTGAACACTGAAGCTTTCTTT.

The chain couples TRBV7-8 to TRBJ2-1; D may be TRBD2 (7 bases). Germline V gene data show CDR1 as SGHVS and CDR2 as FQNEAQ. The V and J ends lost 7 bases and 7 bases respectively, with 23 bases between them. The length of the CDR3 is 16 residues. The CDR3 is CASTNRGAGGRNEQFF. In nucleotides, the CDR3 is TGTGCCAGCACCAACCGGGGGGCCGGGGGAAGAAATGAGCAGTTCTTC.

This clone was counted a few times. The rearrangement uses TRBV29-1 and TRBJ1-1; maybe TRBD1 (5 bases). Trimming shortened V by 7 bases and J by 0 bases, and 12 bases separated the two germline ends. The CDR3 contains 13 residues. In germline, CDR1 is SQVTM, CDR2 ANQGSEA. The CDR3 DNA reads TGCAGCGGGGGGGGACGGTTGAACACTGAAGCTTTCTTT. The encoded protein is CSGGGRLNTEAFF.

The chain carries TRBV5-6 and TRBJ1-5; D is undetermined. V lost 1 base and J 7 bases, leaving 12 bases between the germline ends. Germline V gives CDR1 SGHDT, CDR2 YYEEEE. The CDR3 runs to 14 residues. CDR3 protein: CASSLKGKRQPQHF. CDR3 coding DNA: TGTGCCAGCAGCTTGAAGGGAAAACGGCAGCCCCAGCATTTT.

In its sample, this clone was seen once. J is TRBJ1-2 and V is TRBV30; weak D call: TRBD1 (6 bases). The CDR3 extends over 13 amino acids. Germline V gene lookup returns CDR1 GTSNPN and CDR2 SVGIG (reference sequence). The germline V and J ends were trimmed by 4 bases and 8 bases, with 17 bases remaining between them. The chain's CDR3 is CAWTPLTGRGYTF. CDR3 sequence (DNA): TGTGCCTGGACTCCCCTTACAGGGCGCGGCTACACCTTC.

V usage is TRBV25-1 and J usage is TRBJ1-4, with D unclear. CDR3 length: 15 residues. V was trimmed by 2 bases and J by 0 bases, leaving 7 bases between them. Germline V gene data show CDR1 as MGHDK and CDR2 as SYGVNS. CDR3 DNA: TGTGCCAGCAGTGAACCTAGCTCAACTAATGAAAAACTGTTTTTT. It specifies CASSEPSSTNEKLFF. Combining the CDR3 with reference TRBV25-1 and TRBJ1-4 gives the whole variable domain EADIYQTPRYLVIGTGKKITLECSQTMGHDKMYWYQQDPGMELHLIHYSYGVNSTEKGDLSSESTVSRIRTEHFPLTLESARPSHTSQYLCASSEPSSTNEKLFFGSGTQLSVL.

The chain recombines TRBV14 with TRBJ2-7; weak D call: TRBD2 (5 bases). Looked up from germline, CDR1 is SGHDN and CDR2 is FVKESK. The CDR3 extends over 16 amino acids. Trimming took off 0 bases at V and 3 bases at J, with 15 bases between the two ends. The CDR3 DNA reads TGTGCCAGCAGCCAAGATCCAGCGGACGGCGGCTACGAGCAGTACTTC. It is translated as CASSQDPADGGYEQYF.

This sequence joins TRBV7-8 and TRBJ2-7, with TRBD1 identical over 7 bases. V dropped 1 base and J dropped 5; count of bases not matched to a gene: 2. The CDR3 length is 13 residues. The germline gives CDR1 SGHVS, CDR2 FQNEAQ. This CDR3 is CASSLGTGHEQYF. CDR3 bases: TGTGCCAGCAGCTTAGGGACAGGCCACGAGCAGTACTTC.